The 17 T cell receptor beta chains reported below all come from one sample, sequenced in a study of shared clonotypes between healthy human individuals. TCRdb keeps only in-frame clones here, not all; method: immunoSEQ multiplex PCR. The data hold some 2.1 million clones, with 85% to 95% observed a single time. Sequencing was done on a sample of naive CD4+ T cells sorted from blood. Subset of the sample: CD45RA+ positively selected. The receptors were sampled from a young man in good health.

The rearrangement uses TRBV6-1 and TRBJ2-7; no clear D gene. Germline CDR1 and CDR2: MNHNS and SASEGT. Trimming removed 0 bases from V and 8 bases from J, with 8 bases in between. The CDR3 runs 12 residues. The CDR3 DNA follows: TGTGCCAGCAGTGAAGCGCTAAACAAGCAGTACTTC. It codes for CASSEALNKQYF.

About this clone: The same CDR3 also results from other DNA sequences found in this sample. This chain uses TRBV5-6 with TRBJ2-7; no clear D gene. The V gene lost 2 bases and the J gene lost 1 base, with 7 bases spanning the gap. Germline V gene sequence: CDR1 SGHDT, CDR2 YYEEEE. The CDR3 is 13 amino acids. DNA of the CDR3: TGTGCCAGCAGCTTACTGGGGTCCTACGAGCAGTACTTC. It encodes CASSLLGSYEQYF.

The gene calls are TRBV11-2 and TRBJ2-5; 8 bases agree with TRBD2. V lost 2 bases, J lost 7 bases, and 9 bases stayed unmatched. Per the germline V gene, CDR1 is SGHAT and CDR2 is FQNNGV. CDR3 length: 15 amino acids. The CDR3 DNA follows: TGTGCCAGCAGCTTAAGCGGGGGCCCCGGAGGGACCCAGTACTTC. As protein: CASSLSGGPGGTQYF.

The chain links TRBV6-5 to TRBJ2-1; D is undetermined. Germline CDR1 reads MNHEY; CDR2 reads SVGAGI. There are 13 residues in the CDR3. Trimming shortened V by 2 bases and J by 4 bases, and 6 bases separated the two germline ends. CDR3 residues: CASSYGRYNEQFF. The CDR3, as DNA: TGTGCCAGCAGTTACGGGCGGTACAATGAGCAGTTCTTC.

The chain carries TRBV28 and TRBJ1-2, with D hard to call. V lost 4 bases and J lost 1, with 7 bases in between. The CDR3 extends over 13 amino acids. Germline-derived CDR1 and CDR2 are MDHEN and SYDVKM. CDR3 nucleotide sequence: TGTGCCAGCAGTTCCGGCAATAACTATGGCTACACCTTC. Its translation is CASSSGNNYGYTF.

V and J are TRBV6-6 and TRBJ2-7, with D hard to call. Between the trimmed V and J ends, which lost 5 bases and 3 bases, there was a span of 8 bases. This CDR3 has 12 amino acids. CDR1 and CDR2 (germline): MNHNY, SVGAGI (reference sequence). The DNA of the CDR3 is TGTGCCAGCAGTGATGAGATCTACGAGCAGTACTTC. Residues: CASSDEIYEQYF.

This chain uses TRBV4-1 with TRBJ1-2; TRBD1 agrees at 8 bases. Germline loops: CDR1 MGHRA, CDR2 YSYEKL. The CDR3 covers 16 residues. The ends lost 6 bases at V and 1 base at J; junction bases unmatched: 10. The CDR3 bases are TGCGCCAGCAGTTTCTTGACAGGGGCCAGTAACTATGGCTACACCTTC. Translating gives CASSFLTGASNYGYTF.

This clone was seen a single time. The chain is built from TRBV19 and TRBJ2-6, with TRBD1 matching 9 bases. Germline CDR1 is LNHDA and CDR2 is SQIVND (reference sequence). The ends lost 9 bases at V and 11 bases at J; junction bases unmatched: 11. The CDR3 sequence is 14 residues long. CDR3 amino acids: CASTPKQGAYVLTF. CDR3 coding DNA: TGTGCCAGCACACCAAAACAGGGGGCATACGTCCTGACTTTC.

Comments on this clone: The identical CDR3 is also encoded by other nucleotide sequences in the sample. The chain couples TRBV6-6 to TRBJ1-1; D is ambiguous. The CDR3 totals 13 residues. Germline CDR1 reads MNHNY; CDR2 reads SVGAGI (reference sequence). V lost 6 bases and J 1 base, leaving 9 bases between the germline ends. In DNA form, the CDR3 reads TGTGCCAGCAGGATGGACGGGAACACTGAAGCTTTCTTT. This gives the protein CASRMDGNTEAFF.

The rearrangement links TRBV9 to TRBJ1-6; the match to TRBD1 covers 10 bases. The trim removed 0 bases at V and 10 bases at J, leaving 4 bases unmatched. The CDR3 spans 15 residues. CDR1 is SGDLS and CDR2 is YYNGEE in the germline V gene. This chain's CDR3 is CASSVGETGGSPLHF. The CDR3, as DNA: TGTGCCAGCAGCGTAGGGGAGACAGGGGGCTCACCCCTCCACTTT.

This chain links TRBV2 with TRBJ2-2; tentatively, D is TRBD1 (6 bases). Trimming shortened V by 4 bases and J by 6 bases, and 18 bases separated the two germline ends. This CDR3 is 16 amino acids long. The germline V gene has CDR1 SNHLY and CDR2 FYNNEI. The CDR3 coding sequence is TGTGCCAGCAGTGGGCATGGCAGGGGTAATGCCGGGGAGCTGTTTTTT. Translation gives CASSGHGRGNAGELFF.

The J gene is TRBJ2-1, the V gene TRBV5-1; 9 bases map to TRBD2. Germline V gene data show CDR1 as SGHRS and CDR2 as YFSETQ. The CDR3 length is 16 residues. J was trimmed by 0 bases and V by 2 bases; bases with no gene match: 3. The CDR3 sequence: CASSFISGSSYNEQFF. The CDR3 DNA follows: TGCGCCAGCAGCTTTATTAGCGGGAGCTCCTACAATGAGCAGTTCTTC. Combining the CDR3 with reference TRBV5-1 and TRBJ2-1 gives the whole variable domain KAGVTQTPRYLIKTRGQQVTLSCSPISGHRSVSWYQQTPGQGLQFLFEYFSETQRNKGNFPGRFSGRQFSNSRSEMNVSTLELGDSALYLCASSFISGSSYNEQFFGPGTRLTVL.

This clone was observed a few times. The chain carries TRBV5-1 and TRBJ2-1; weak D call: TRBD2 (5 bases). Germline CDR1 SGHRS, CDR2 YFSETQ. Trimming took 4 bases from V and 3 from J, leaving 5 bases between them. CDR3 length: 12 residues. This CDR3 is CASSRDYNEQFF. CDR3 in DNA: TGCGCCAGCAGCCGGGACTACAATGAGCAGTTCTTC.

The J gene is TRBJ2-1, the V gene TRBV5-6; D is undetermined. The V gene's germline CDR1 is SGHDT and CDR2 YYEEEE. V was cut by 0 bases and J by 7 bases, with 8 bases left in between. The CDR3 spans 13 residues. The CDR3 region has the DNA TGTGCCAGCAGCTTGGATTACAGAAATGAGCAGTTCTTC. Protein sequence: CASSLDYRNEQFF.

Here the CDR3 DNA reads TGTGCCAGCAGTCCCGAGGGGACGGAGGGAGGCTATGGCTACACCTTC. Protein product: CASSPEGTEGGYGYTF. The chain links TRBV6-6 to TRBJ1-2, with D tentatively TRBD1 (5 bases). Germline CDR1 and CDR2: MNHNY and SVGAGI (reference sequence). Trimming removed 5 bases from V and 4 bases from J, with 20 bases in between. The CDR3 totals 16 residues.

The V and J genes are TRBV5-4 and TRBJ1-1, with TRBD1 identical over 9 bases. V lost 3 bases to trimming and J lost 3 bases; unmatched junction nucleotides: 6. Germline V gene data show CDR1 as SGHNT and CDR2 as YYREEE (reference sequence). The CDR3 has 15 amino acids. CDR3 nucleotides: TGTGCCAGCAGCTCCCGACAGGGGGTGGACACTGAAGCTTTCTTT. This codes for CASSSRQGVDTEAFF.

This clone was observed once. V and J are TRBV30 and TRBJ2-7; D gene unclear. Germline loops: CDR1 GTSNPN, CDR2 SVGIG (reference sequence). The length of the CDR3 is 12 residues. The V and J ends lost 0 bases and 5 bases respectively, with 8 bases between them. CDR3 sequence reads: CAWSVRTNEQYF. The DNA for the CDR3 is TGTGCCTGGAGTGTACGCACTAACGAGCAGTACTTC.